Sequencing of this T cell receptor beta chain was carried out in a study of beta chain features in type 1 diabetes. At the level of the study: Sorted cells numbering around 100,000,000 were examined across all samples.

In this sample, this clone turned up a few times. Its antigen is unknown. Germline V gives CDR1 LNHDA, CDR2 SQIVND (reference sequence). The CDR3 covers 12 residues. Trimming pared 6 bases from V and 4 bases from J, leaving 6 bases between. Whole-study findings and limits: There was a moderate but significant shortening of TCRB CDR3s in all four CD4+ subsets of Type 1 diabetes patients.

Sorted CD4+ subsets: naive, central memory, regulatory, stem cell-like memory (CD45RO/CCR7/CD25/CD127/CD95/CD27 panel). Purities in excess of 98% were seen in all sorted populations. The authors reverse transcribed all of the isolated RNA, so sequencing captured expressed TCRB transcripts. The average read count of naive, central memory and regulatory T cell samples was approximately 3.5 million. The assay was immunoSEQ multiplex PCR, and TCRdb's table has in-frame clones only and misses some. The data show about 270,000 clones, with 14% seen just once and 0.015% to 0.02% held by the top ten. This clonotype was obtained from a man under 40 with type 1 diabetes. The material sequenced was naive CD4+ T cells from blood. V is TRBV19 and J is TRBJ2-2; the D is unclear. The CDR3 loop is CASSPGTGELFF. CDR3 DNA sequence: TGTGCCAGTAGCCCGGGCACCGGGGAGCTGTTTTTT.